Below are 2 T cell receptor beta chains sequenced from a single sample in a study of cytomegalovirus exposure and HLA in healthy donors (dated by TCRdb to 2016 to 2017). The library was prepared using the immunoSEQ multiplex PCR assay. For the multiplex PCR, a mixture combining 60 forward primers for TCR Vbeta segments and 13 reverse primers for TCR Jbeta segments was used. In TCRdb, the immuneACCESS table is reduced to in-frame sequences with V and J assigned. These tables do not hold every clone; where another copy was compared, an unresolved V gene accounts for under half, and the others remain unexplained. This sample has about 130,000 clones in its table, and more than 65% of those were observed once. The ten most abundant clones make up approximately 2.5% of the sample. Sequencing used PBMCs. The receptor set was obtained from a man in his forties or fifties in good health and CMV-seronegative.

J is TRBJ2-5 and V is TRBV6-5; the D gene is possibly TRBD1 (7 bases). The V gene's germline CDR1 is MNHEY and CDR2 SVGAGI. This CDR3 is built from 14 residues. Trimming left V 6 bases short and J 2 bases short, with 13 bases between. CDR3 bases: TGTGCCAGCAGCCCCCAGGGGGGACAAGAGACCCAGTACTTC. Protein: CASSPQGGQETQYF.

The V and J genes are TRBV19 and TRBJ1-1, with D perhaps TRBD1 (6 bases). Trimming cost V 4 bases and J 2 bases, with 23 bases left between them. The length of the CDR3 is 18 residues. From germline, CDR1 is LNHDA and CDR2 SQIVND (reference sequence). The CDR3 bases are TGTGCCAGTAGTAAGGGCGCCTTCCTCAGGGGATCTAACACTGAAGCTTTCTTT. This sequence encodes CASSKGAFLRGSNTEAFF.